This T cell receptor (beta chain) was sequenced for a study of CD8+CD57+ T cells in acquired aplastic anemia. At the level of the study: The mean DNA yield obtained from sorted CD4+ and CD8+ cells came to approximately 3 ug. The study, taken as a whole, reports: Patients and controls were found to share fewer than 35 CD8+ CDR3 sequences.

Patients sequenced had flow cytometry evidence of CD8+CD57+ cell expansion. This clonotype was observed many times. Its antigen is not known. Genomic DNA constituted the template upon which TCR beta VDJ and CDR3 profiling was performed. In TCRdb, the reads were re-called with MiXCR into one record per CDR3 protein. The sample has 50,000 or so distinct CDR3 sequences, 55% to 70% seen once. Between the trimmed V and J ends, which lost 2 bases and 10 bases, there was a span of 12 bases. The CDR3 is 13 amino acids. CDR1 and CDR2 (germline): MRHNA, SNTAGT. The chain is built from TRBV6-4 and TRBJ2-1, with D uncertain. This receptor was identified in a human donor with aplastic anemia. Sample: sorted CD4+, CD8+, or CD8+CD57+ T cells (not recorded which) from PBMCs. The CDR3 nucleotides are TGTGCCAGCAGTGACCACAGACCCGAGGAGCAGTTCTTC. Translation: CASSDHRPEEQFF.